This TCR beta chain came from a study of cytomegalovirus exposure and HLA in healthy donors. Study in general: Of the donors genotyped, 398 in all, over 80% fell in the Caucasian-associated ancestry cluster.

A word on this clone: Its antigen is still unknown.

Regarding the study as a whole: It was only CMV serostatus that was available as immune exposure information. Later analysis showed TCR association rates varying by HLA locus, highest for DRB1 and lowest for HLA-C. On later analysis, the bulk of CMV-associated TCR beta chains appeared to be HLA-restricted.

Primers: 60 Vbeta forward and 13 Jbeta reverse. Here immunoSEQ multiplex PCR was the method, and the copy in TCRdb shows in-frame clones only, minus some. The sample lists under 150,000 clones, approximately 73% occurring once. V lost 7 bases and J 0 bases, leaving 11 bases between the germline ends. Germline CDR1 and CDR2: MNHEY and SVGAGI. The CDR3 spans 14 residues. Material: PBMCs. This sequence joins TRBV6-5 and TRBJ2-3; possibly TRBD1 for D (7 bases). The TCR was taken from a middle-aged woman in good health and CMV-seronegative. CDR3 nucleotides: TGTGCCAGCAAACCAGGGGGGAGCACAGATACGCAGTATTTT. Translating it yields CASKPGGSTDTQYF.